Included here is one T cell receptor beta chain sequence, with context. Its antigen is unknown. The data were taken from a study of cytomegalovirus exposure and HLA in healthy donors. Overall study results and limits: The authors judged a highly shared variant cluster likely a sequencing artifact. Most TCR beta V segments were productive about 90% or about 30% of the time in an earlier analysis. Later, an analysis found that common viral pathogens appeared to be linked with several of the most significant clusters.

The CDR3 is 16 residues long. Germline V gene lookup returns CDR1 LNHDA and CDR2 SQIVND (reference sequence). The V and J ends lost 2 bases and 4 bases, in that order; junction bases with no gene match: 6. The donors comprised healthy bone marrow donors. Primers: 60 Vbeta forward and 13 Jbeta reverse. Profiled with immunoSEQ multiplex PCR; TCRdb holds only in-frame clones, not every one. The table includes approximately 170,000 clones, 60% to 80% detected once. The specimen was PBMCs. The receptor's source is a man aged 40-50 years in good health and CMV-seronegative. The chain uses TRBV19 and TRBJ2-1; 9 bases match TRBD2. As DNA, the CDR3 is TGTGCCAGTAGTATACTAGCGGGGCACCCTTACAATGAGCAGTTCTTC. This sequence encodes CASSILAGHPYNEQFF.